The 15 T cell receptor beta chains reported below all come from one sample, sequenced in a study of T cells in Graves' hyperthyroidism and ophthalmopathy. The CDR3 regions of TCR beta were amplified from RNA transcripts. With the HTBI primer set, the TCR CDR3 went through a first round of RT-PCR. Using its own MiXCR run on the multiplex PCR reads, TCRdb lists one record per CDR3 protein. The sample records 540,000 or so distinct CDR3 sequences, 15% to 19% being singletons. The sample was blood. Receptors originate from a woman in her 30s with Graves' hyperthyroidism.

This clonotype occurred many times. The chain is built from TRBV6-1 and TRBJ2-7; 7 bases fit TRBD1. This CDR3 comprises 15 residues. CDR1 and CDR2 from the germline V gene are MNHNS and SASEGT. V trimming: 4 bases; J trimming: 2 bases; junction bases outside the gene matches: 8. CDR3 protein: CASSGGQVSAYEQYF. In DNA form, the CDR3 reads TGTGCCAGCAGTGGAGGACAGGTGAGCGCCTACGAGCAGTACTTC.

This chain links TRBV20-1 with TRBJ1-4, with D maybe TRBD1 (5 bases). Per the germline V gene, CDR1 is DFQATT and CDR2 is SNEGSKA (reference sequence). V gave up 2 bases and J gave up 7 bases, with 17 bases separating them. The length of the CDR3 is 15 residues. The CDR3 DNA sequence: TGCAGTGCTAGATCGGTTGGCAGGGCGATTGAAAAACTGTTTTTT. This codes for CSARSVGRAIEKLFF.

This clonotype was found many times. The J gene is TRBJ2-1, the V gene TRBV6-2 or TRBV6-3; TRBD2 might be the D (6 bases). From germline, CDR1 is MNHEY and CDR2 SVGEGT. The CDR3 consists of 14 residues. The germline V and J ends were trimmed by 0 bases and 6 bases, with 9 bases remaining between them. This CDR3 is CASSYSRGGNEQFF. DNA for the CDR3: TGTGCCAGCAGTTACTCGCGGGGAGGCAATGAGCAGTTCTTC.

The chain combines TRBV15 with TRBJ2-2; TRBD2 agrees at 11 bases. CDR3 length: 15 amino acids. Trimming at V came to 8 bases and at J to 4 bases, leaving 6 bases not matched to a gene. Germline V gives CDR1 LNHNV, CDR2 YYDKDF (reference sequence). This chain's CDR3 is CATGGLAGGTGELFF. The DNA for the CDR3 is TGTGCCACCGGGGGGCTAGCGGGGGGCACCGGGGAGCTGTTTTTT.

This clonotype was detected many times. This chain connects TRBV6-6 to TRBJ1-2; a possible D gene is TRBD1 (6 bases). The V gene lost 2 bases and the J gene lost 5 bases, with 18 bases spanning the gap. Germline CDR1 MNHNY, CDR2 SVGAGI (reference sequence). CDR3 length: 16 residues. CDR3 protein: CASSYPKQGGDYGYTF. CDR3 DNA sequence: TGTGCCAGCAGTTACCCAAAACAGGGAGGGGATTATGGCTACACCTTC.

This clonotype was observed once. The chain links TRBV4-3 to TRBJ1-1; D ambiguous. The CDR3 contains 14 residues. V lost 0 bases and J 2 bases, leaving 7 bases between the germline ends. Per germline, CDR1 LGHNA and CDR2 YSLEER. CDR3 protein: CASSQDPPNTEAFF. The CDR3 bases are TGCGCCAGCAGCCAAGACCCCCCCAACACTGAAGCTTTCTTT.

This clonotype was observed many times. The rearrangement joins TRBV9 to TRBJ1-3; 7 bases are shared with TRBD1. With 3 bases clipped from V and 9 bases from J, the junction kept 18 bases outside the gene matches. The V gene's germline CDR1 is SGDLS and CDR2 YYNGEE. The CDR3 is 17 amino acids. CDR3 protein: CASSEGGQSSGLATIYF. CDR3 DNA: TGTGCCAGCAGCGAGGGGGGACAGAGCAGCGGGTTGGCCACCATATATTTT.

This clonotype has at least ten counts. The chain links TRBV30 to TRBJ2-3; D not certain. The CDR3 extends over 13 amino acids. V lost 0 bases and J 2 bases, leaving 6 bases between the germline ends. Germline CDR1 is GTSNPN and CDR2 is SVGIG (reference sequence). This chain's CDR3 is CAWSVTNTDTQYF. In nucleotides, the CDR3 is TGTGCCTGGAGTGTAACGAACACAGATACGCAGTATTTT.

This clonotype was counted only a few times. V gene TRBV19 combines with J gene TRBJ1-4; a possible D gene is TRBD1 (5 bases). With 2 bases removed from V and 3 bases from J, the gap between germline ends came to 19 bases. This CDR3 has 18 amino acids. CDR1 LNHDA and CDR2 SQIVND come from the germline V gene (reference sequence). The CDR3 sequence: CASSIFSWPRAANEKLFF. Written as DNA, the CDR3 is TGTGCCAGTAGTATATTCTCTTGGCCCAGGGCAGCTAATGAAAAACTGTTTTTT.

A few counts support this clonotype. The chain employs TRBV7-9 and TRBJ2-6; the D gene is possibly TRBD2 (5 bases). The CDR3 extends over 18 amino acids. CDR1 and CDR2 from the germline V gene are SEHNR and FQNEAQ (reference sequence). V was pared by 2 bases and J by 0 bases, with 14 bases between. The chain's CDR3 is CASSLPEGEVSGANVLTF. CDR3 nucleotides: TGTGCCAGCAGCTTACCTGAGGGTGAAGTCTCTGGGGCCAACGTCCTGACTTTC.

This clonotype appeared a few times. CDR3 bases: TGCAGCGTTGATCCTACGGGACTAGCGGCTAATGAGCAGTTCTTC. This gives the protein CSVDPTGLAANEQFF. This rearrangement joins TRBV29-1 to TRBJ2-1; 11 bases line up with TRBD2. The V gene end was trimmed by 3 bases and the J gene end by 7 bases; junction bases not matched to a gene: 8. Germline-derived CDR1 and CDR2 are SQVTM and ANQGSEA. CDR3 length equals 15 residues.

This clonotype has a count of ten or more. V is TRBV7-2 and J is TRBJ2-3, with D unclear. Deletions cut 5 bases from V and 0 bases from J, with 12 bases between. The CDR3 extends over 15 amino acids. Germline assignment: CDR1 SGHTA and CDR2 FQGNSA. DNA for the CDR3: TGTGCCAGCAGCAAAGGCACAGTTAGCACAGATACGCAGTATTTT. The encoded protein is CASSKGTVSTDTQYF.

This clonotype turned up a few times. This chain joins TRBV10-3 and TRBJ2-7; the match to TRBD1 covers 9 bases. Germline values: CDR1 ENHRY, CDR2 SYGVKD. The CDR3 runs 12 residues. The trim removed 11 bases at V and 3 bases at J, leaving 5 bases unmatched. The CDR3 spells CAVRDRDYEQYF. The CDR3 nucleotides read TGTGCCGTCCGGGACAGGGACTACGAGCAGTACTTC.

This clonotype was detected many times. The J gene is TRBJ2-5, the V gene TRBV6-2 or TRBV6-3, with 9 bases lining up with TRBD1. The trim removed 4 bases at V and 0 bases at J, leaving 3 bases unmatched. Germline V gives CDR1 MNHEY, CDR2 SVGEGT. The CDR3 totals 15 residues. CDR3 DNA: TGTGCCAGCAGTTCCGGGACAGGGAACCAAGAGACCCAGTACTTC. This encodes CASSSGTGNQETQYF.

The chain recombines TRBV13 with TRBJ2-7; 7 bases align to TRBD2. V was clipped by 8 bases and J by 6 bases; unmatched bases: 16. This CDR3 comprises 15 residues. The germline gives CDR1 PRHDT, CDR2 FYEKMQ (reference sequence). The CDR3: CASQGVGGSGGEQYF. CDR3 in DNA: TGTGCCAGCCAGGGAGTGGGAGGGTCCGGGGGCGAGCAGTACTTC.